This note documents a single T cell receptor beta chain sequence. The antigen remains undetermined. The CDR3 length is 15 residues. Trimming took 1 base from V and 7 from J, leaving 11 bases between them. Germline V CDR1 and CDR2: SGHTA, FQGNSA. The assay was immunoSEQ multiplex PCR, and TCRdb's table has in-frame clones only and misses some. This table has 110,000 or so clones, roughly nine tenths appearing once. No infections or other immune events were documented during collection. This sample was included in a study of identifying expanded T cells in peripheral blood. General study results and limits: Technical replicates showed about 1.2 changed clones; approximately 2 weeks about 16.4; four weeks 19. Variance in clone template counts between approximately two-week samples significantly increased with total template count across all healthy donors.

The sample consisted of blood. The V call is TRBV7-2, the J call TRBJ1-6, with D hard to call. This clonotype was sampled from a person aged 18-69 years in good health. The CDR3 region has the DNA TGTGCCAGCAGCTTAGAAGCGGGTCGAAATTCACCCCTCCACTTT. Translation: CASSLEAGRNSPLHF.